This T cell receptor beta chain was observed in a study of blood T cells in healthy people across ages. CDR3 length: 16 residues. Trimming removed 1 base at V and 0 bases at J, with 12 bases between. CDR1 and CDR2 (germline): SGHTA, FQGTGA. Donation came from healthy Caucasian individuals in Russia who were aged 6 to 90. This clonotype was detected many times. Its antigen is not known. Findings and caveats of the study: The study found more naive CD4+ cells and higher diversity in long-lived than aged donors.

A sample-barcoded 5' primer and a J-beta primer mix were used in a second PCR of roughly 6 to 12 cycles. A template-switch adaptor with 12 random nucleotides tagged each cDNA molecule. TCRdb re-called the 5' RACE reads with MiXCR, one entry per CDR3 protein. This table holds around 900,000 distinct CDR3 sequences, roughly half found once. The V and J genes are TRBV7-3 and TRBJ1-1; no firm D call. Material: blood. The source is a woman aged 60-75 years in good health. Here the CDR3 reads CASSLRASAMNTEAFF. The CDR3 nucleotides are TGTGCCAGCAGCTTAAGGGCAAGCGCCATGAACACTGAAGCTTTCTTT. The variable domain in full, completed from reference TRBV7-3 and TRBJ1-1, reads GAGVSQTPSNKVTEKGKYVELRCDPISGHTALYWYRQSLGQGPEFLIYFQGTGAADDSGLPNDRFFAVRPEGSVSTLKIQRTERGDSAVYLCASSLRASAMNTEAFFGQGTRLTVV.